These 9 T cell receptor beta chains share one sample of origin, sequenced in a study of T-cell memory formation after mild COVID-19 (dated by TCRdb to the early 2020s). Library creation used 5' RACE. The data were produced on an Illumina NovaSeq 6000. Using fastp trimming at Q25 and MiXCR clonotype assembly, TCRdb reanalyzed the public sequencing data and kept in-frame beta chains. Rows merge per CDR3 protein into single entries with the most common DNA and genes. Here the sample has some 440,000 distinct CDR3 sequences; roughly 23% occur a single time. The top ten clones comprise about an eighth of the sample. Specimen: PBMCs or a T cell subset sorted from them (not recorded which). These receptors all come from an adult woman who had mild COVID-19 (a few samples of this study predate the infection). The sample titles of this study are shuffled in the database, so cell type and time point are left out; the donor was told from shared clones.

This clonotype has only a few counts. The chain links TRBV18 to TRBJ2-1; possibly TRBD1 or TRBD2 for D (5 bases each). CDR3 length equals 13 residues. Germline V gene data show CDR1 as KGHSH and CDR2 as LQKENI. The V end was cut by 4 bases, the J end by 15 bases, with 19 bases between. CDR3 in amino acids: CASSLRPGPALFF. CDR3 in DNA: TGTGCCAGCTCACTACGCCCGGGACCCGCGTTGTTCTTC.

This clonotype occurred a few times. The chain is built from TRBV7-8 and TRBJ2-1; 7 nucleotides agree with TRBD2. CDR3 size: 16 residues. The trim removed 3 bases at V and 0 bases at J, leaving 5 bases unmatched. Germline assignment: CDR1 SGHVS and CDR2 FQNEAQ. The CDR3, as DNA: TGTGCCAGCAGCTTTAAGGCTAGCGGCTCCTACAATGAGCAGTTCTTC. Translating gives CASSFKASGSYNEQFF.

CDR3 in amino acids: CASSLSGTGSTDTQYF. In DNA, the CDR3 is TGTGCCAGCAGTTTATCAGGGACAGGTAGCACAGATACGCAGTATTTT. V is TRBV27 and J is TRBJ2-3; 8 bases agree with TRBD1. In germline, CDR1 is MNHEY, CDR2 SMNVEV (reference sequence). Trimming cost V 0 bases and J 0 bases; bases outside gene matches: 2. The CDR3 consists of 16 residues.

Only a few counts were recorded for this clonotype. The rearrangement links TRBV12-3 or TRBV12-4 to TRBJ1-6; 8 bases line up with TRBD1. Unmatched junction bases numbered 3, after V lost 5 bases and J lost 6 bases. The CDR3 is 14 amino acids. The CDR3 here is CASSPTGVNSPLHF. CDR3 sequence (DNA): TGTGCCAGCAGTCCGACAGGGGTTAATTCACCCCTCCACTTT.

The CDR3 nucleotides are TGTGCCAGCAGCCCCCAACCGGGGGATTATGGCTACACCTTC. Amino acid sequence: CASSPQPGDYGYTF. The chain couples TRBV7-3 to TRBJ1-2; TRBD1 is a possible D gene (5 bases). The germline gives CDR1 SGHTA, CDR2 FQGTGA. The CDR3 has 14 amino acids. V dropped 5 bases and J dropped 5 bases, with 15 bases sitting between them. Variable domain in full (rest from reference TRBV7-3 and TRBJ1-2): GAGVSQTPSNKVTEKGKYVELRCDPISGHTALYWYRQSLGQGPEFLIYFQGTGAADDSGLPNDRFFAVRPEGSVSTLKIQRTERGDSAVYLCASSPQPGDYGYTFGSGTRLTVV.

The rearrangement joins TRBV19 to TRBJ2-7; D perhaps matches TRBD2 (5 bases). The germline V gene encodes CDR1 LNHDA and CDR2 SQIVND (reference sequence). V was cut by 4 bases and J by 7 bases, with 20 bases left in between. The CDR3 consists of 15 residues. CDR3 in amino acids: CASSKLDSRLGEQYF. The CDR3 region has the DNA TGTGCCAGTAGTAAACTGGACTCGAGGTTAGGAGAGCAGTACTTC.

This clonotype was counted between two and nine times. The genes are TRBV3-1 and TRBJ2-7; D possibly corresponds to TRBD1 (5 bases). The V and J ends lost 3 bases and 6 bases respectively, with 21 bases between them. This CDR3 contains 16 residues. Germline CDR1 reads LGHDT; CDR2 reads YNNKEL (reference sequence). CDR3: CASSHQKGKPSGEQYF. The CDR3 DNA is TGTGCCAGCAGCCACCAAAAGGGGAAGCCTTCGGGCGAGCAGTACTTC.

The chain employs TRBV5-1 and TRBJ1-2, with unresolved D. Germline CDR1 SGHRS, CDR2 YFSETQ. This CDR3 comprises 14 residues. Deletions cut 4 bases from V and 4 bases from J, with 14 bases between. The chain's CDR3 is CASSRSTATYGYTF. For the CDR3, the DNA is TGCGCCAGCAGCCGATCCACAGCAACCTATGGCTACACCTTC.

The chain joins TRBV4-1 to TRBJ1-4; possible D gene TRBD1, 5 bases. V lost 4 bases to trimming and J lost 0 bases, with 12 bases between them. Germline CDR1 MGHRA, CDR2 YSYEKL. CDR3 length: 16 amino acids. CDR3 sequence: CASSRERGATNEKLFF. CDR3 nucleotides: TGCGCCAGCAGCCGAGAAAGGGGTGCAACTAATGAAAAACTGTTTTTT.